This TCR beta chain was identified during a study of blood T cell repertoires in COVID-19. Study-level information: PBMCs, B-cell-depleted T cells, or T cells provided the cDNA or gDNA that made up the material.

Method: immunoSEQ multiplex PCR; TCRdb's copy keeps in-frame clones and lacks some. Altogether some 220,000 clones are present, around 86% being singletons, with the ten largest covering 3% to 4.5%. CDR1 is LGHDT and CDR2 is YNNKEL in the germline V gene (reference sequence). The ends were cut back, 3 bases at V and 4 bases at J, with 18 bases in the middle. CDR3 length: 16 amino acids. This chain joins TRBV3-1 (or the pseudogene TRBV3-2) and TRBJ1-2; D gene ambiguous. The receptor comes from a woman in her 40s with acute COVID-19. Sequenced input: PBMCs or T cells enriched from blood (not recorded which). The CDR3 is CASSQSLGRESYGYTF. CDR3 bases: TGTGCCAGCAGCCAGTCGCTGGGCCGGGAATCCTATGGCTACACCTTC.